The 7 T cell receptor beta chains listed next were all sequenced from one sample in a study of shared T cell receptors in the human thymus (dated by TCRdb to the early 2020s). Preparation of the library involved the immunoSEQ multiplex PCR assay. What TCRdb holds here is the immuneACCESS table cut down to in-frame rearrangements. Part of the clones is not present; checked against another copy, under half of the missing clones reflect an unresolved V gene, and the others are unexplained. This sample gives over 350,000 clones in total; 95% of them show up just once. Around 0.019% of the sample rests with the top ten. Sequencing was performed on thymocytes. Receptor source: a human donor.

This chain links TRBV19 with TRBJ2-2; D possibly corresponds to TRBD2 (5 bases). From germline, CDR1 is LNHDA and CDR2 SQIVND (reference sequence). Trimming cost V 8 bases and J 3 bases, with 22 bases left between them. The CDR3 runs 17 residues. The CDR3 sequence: CASSSPSRRGHTGELFF. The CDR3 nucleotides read TGTGCCAGTTCCTCCCCTTCCCGAAGAGGGCACACCGGGGAGCTGTTTTTT.

The chain's CDR3 is CASSPRPRDGNYGYTF. The CDR3 nucleotides read TGCGCCAGCAGCCCCAGACCCCGGGACGGAAACTATGGCTACACCTTC. The V call is TRBV4-3, the J call TRBJ1-2, with D perhaps matching TRBD1 (5 bases). The V and J ends lost 4 bases and 2 bases respectively, with 17 bases between them. Germline V CDR1 and CDR2: LGHNA, YSLEER. This CDR3 contains 16 residues.

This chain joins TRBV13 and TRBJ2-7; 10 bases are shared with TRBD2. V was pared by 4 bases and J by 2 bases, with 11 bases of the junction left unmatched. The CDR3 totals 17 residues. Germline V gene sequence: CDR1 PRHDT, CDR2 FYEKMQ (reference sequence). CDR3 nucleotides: TGTGCCAGCAGCTCCCCTCTGTTTAGCGGGAGGCCCTACGAGCAGTACTTC. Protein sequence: CASSSPLFSGRPYEQYF.

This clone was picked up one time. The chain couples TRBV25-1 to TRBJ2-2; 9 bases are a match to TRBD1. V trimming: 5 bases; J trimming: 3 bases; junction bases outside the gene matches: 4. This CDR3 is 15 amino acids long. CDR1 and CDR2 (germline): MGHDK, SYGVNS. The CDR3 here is CASSPHRGHTGELFF. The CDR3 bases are TGTGCCAGCAGTCCACACAGGGGGCACACCGGGGAGCTGTTTTTT.

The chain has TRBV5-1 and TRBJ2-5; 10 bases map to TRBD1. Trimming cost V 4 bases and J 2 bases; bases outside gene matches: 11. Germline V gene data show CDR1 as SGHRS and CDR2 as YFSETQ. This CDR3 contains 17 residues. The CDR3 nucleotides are TGCGCCAGCAGCCCAAGACGGGGGACAGGGGTGCAAGAGACCCAGTACTTC. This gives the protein CASSPRRGTGVQETQYF.

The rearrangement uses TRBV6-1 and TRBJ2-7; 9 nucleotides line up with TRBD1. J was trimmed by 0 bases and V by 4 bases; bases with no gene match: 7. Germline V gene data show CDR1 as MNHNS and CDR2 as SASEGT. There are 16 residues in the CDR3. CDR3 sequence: CASSGPLGQGSYEQYF. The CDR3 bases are TGTGCCAGCAGTGGACCTTTGGGACAGGGCTCCTACGAGCAGTACTTC.

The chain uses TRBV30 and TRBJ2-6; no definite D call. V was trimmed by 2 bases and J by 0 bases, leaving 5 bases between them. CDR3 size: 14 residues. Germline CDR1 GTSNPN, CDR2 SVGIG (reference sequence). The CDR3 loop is CAWSCLSGANVLTF. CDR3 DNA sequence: TGTGCCTGGAGTTGTCTCTCTGGGGCCAACGTCCTGACTTTC.